A selection of T cell receptor beta chains follows, all from one sample in a study of blood T cell repertoires in COVID-19. Libraries were prepared by immunoSEQ multiplex PCR; TCRdb keeps only in-frame clonotypes and omits some of them. The table shows roughly 340,000 clones, with approximately 87% occurring only once. Material: PBMCs or T cells enriched from blood (not recorded which). These TCRs come from a man aged 35 to 55 in a cohort exposed to, infected with or recovered from COVID-19 (not recorded which). Each CDR3 is given with its conserved first and last residue. Each record gives: J gene, clone size, V gene, D gene, CDR3 protein, CDR3 DNA. The D gene is left open where the match is weak. The listing skips clone size in some rows; elsewhere it reads once, few, many or a size class.

>TRBJ1-1|few|TRBV5-1|.
CASSLDSGDTEAFF
TGCGCCAGCAGCTTGGATTCCGGGGACACTGAAGCTTTCTTT
>TRBJ2-1|.|TRBV7-9|.
CASSLARIGGYNEQFF
TGTGCCAGCAGCTTAGCGCGTATAGGGGGATACAATGAGCAGTTCTTC
>TRBJ2-1|.|TRBV7-9|TRBD2
CASSSVAGSYSEQFF
TGTGCCAGCAGCTCCGTAGCGGGATCTTACAGTGAGCAGTTCTTC
>TRBJ2-7|.|TRBV27|TRBD2
CASSYGSGRSEQYF
TGTGCCAGCAGTTATGGTAGCGGGAGGTCCGAGCAGTACTTC
>TRBJ2-1|.|TRBV18|TRBD2
CASSPNLSTGTSLNNEQFF
TGTGCCAGCTCACCAAATCTATCAACCGGGACTAGCCTAAACAATGAGCAGTTCTTC
>TRBJ2-5|.|TRBV7-2|.
CASSLGLRKETQYF
TGTGCCAGCAGCTTAGGACTACGAAAAGAGACCCAGTACTTC
>TRBJ1-5|.|TRBV27|TRBD1
CASSPASGTGGLPQHF
TGTGCCAGCAGTCCCGCTTCCGGGACAGGGGGTCTGCCCCAGCATTTT
>TRBJ2-2|.|TRBV6-6|TRBD1
CASRRTSGTGSYTGELFF
TGTGCCAGCAGACGAACCTCCGGGACAGGGTCTTACACCGGGGAGCTGTTTTTT
>TRBJ1-4|.|TRBV5-1|.
CASSPEGRTNEKLFF
TGCGCCAGCAGCCCGGAGGGCAGAACTAATGAAAAACTGTTTTTT
>TRBJ1-2|.|TRBV18|TRBD1
CASSPYSGTGTNYGYTF
TGTGCCAGCTCACCCTACTCCGGGACAGGGACTAACTATGGCTACACCTTC
>TRBJ1-3|.|TRBV6-1|.
CASSEQTGLDTIYF
TGTGCCAGCAGTGAACAAACAGGGTTGGACACCATATATTTT
>TRBJ2-7|.|TRBV6-5|TRBD2
CASRTGLAGGYEQYF
TGTGCCAGCAGAACGGGACTAGCGGGAGGGTACGAGCAGTACTTC
>TRBJ2-7|.|TRBV5-4|.
CASSLEQGRSYEQYF
TGTGCCAGCAGCTTGGAACAGGGCCGCTCCTACGAGCAGTACTTC
>TRBJ2-1|.|TRBV28|TRBD2
CASSQGLAGANEQFF
TGTGCCAGCAGCCAGGGACTAGCGGGAGCCAATGAGCAGTTCTTC
>TRBJ2-2|.|TRBV9|TRBD1
CASSVVGTGHTGELFF
TGTGCCAGCAGCGTAGTTGGGACAGGGCACACCGGGGAGCTGTTTTTT
>TRBJ1-1|.|TRBV19|.
CASTPGGVHHTEAFF
TGTGCCAGTACCCCGGGGGGGGTTCATCACACTGAAGCTTTCTTT
>TRBJ2-7|few|TRBV19|TRBD1
CASSRSRGQGIDEQYF
TGTGCCAGTAGTAGGTCCCGGGGACAGGGCATCGACGAGCAGTACTTC
>TRBJ2-3|.|TRBV6-4|TRBD2
CASSASGTDTQYF
TGTGCCAGCAGTGCTAGCGGGACAGATACGCAGTATTTT
>TRBJ1-2|few|TRBV9|TRBD1
CASRGTGLNGYTF
TGTGCCAGCAGGGGGACAGGACTAAATGGCTACACCTTC
>TRBJ1-6|.|TRBV3-1/TRBV3-2|TRBD1
CASSQTAGGQGHSPLHF
TGTGCCAGCAGCCAGACGGCTGGGGGACAGGGGCATTCACCCCTCCACTTT
>TRBJ2-7|.|TRBV15|TRBD1
CATRARTGLDEQYF
TGTGCCACCAGGGCTCGGACAGGGCTGGACGAGCAGTACTTC
>TRBJ2-7|many|TRBV4-2|TRBD2
CASSQGSGYEQYF
TGTGCCAGCAGCCAGGGTAGCGGGTACGAGCAGTACTTC
>TRBJ2-1|.|TRBV28|.
CVSGGYSYNEQFF
TGCGTTAGCGGCGGATACTCCTACAATGAGCAGTTCTTC
>TRBJ1-3|few|TRBV30|.
CAWNTGEIGNTIYF
TGTGCCTGGAACACGGGGGAGATTGGAAACACCATATATTTT
>TRBJ1-5|.|TRBV19|.
CASTEAGSGNQPQHF
TGTGCCAGTACCGAGGCGGGCAGCGGCAATCAGCCCCAGCATTTT
>TRBJ2-3|.|TRBV6-5|.
CASSYFRAGSTDTQYF
TGTGCCAGCAGTTACTTCAGGGCCGGTAGCACAGATACGCAGTATTTT
>TRBJ2-2|.|TRBV28|TRBD2
CATRTSANTGELFF
TGTGCCACTCGGACTAGCGCGAACACCGGGGAGCTGTTTTTT
>TRBJ2-7|once|TRBV2|TRBD2
CASNPGLATYEQYF
TGTGCCAGCAATCCGGGACTAGCTACCTACGAGCAGTACTTC
>TRBJ2-3|.|TRBV9|TRBD2
CASSSVAGGSTDTQYF
TGTGCCAGCAGCTCAGTAGCGGGAGGGAGCACAGATACGCAGTATTTT
>TRBJ1-6|.|TRBV19|TRBD1
CASSPDRGANSPLHF
TGTGCCAGTAGTCCCGACAGGGGAGCGAATTCACCCCTCCACTTT
>TRBJ2-5|.|TRBV18|TRBD1
CASSPPGRGQETQYF
TGTGCCAGCTCACCACCGGGCAGGGGGCAAGAGACCCAGTACTTC
>TRBJ2-1|.|TRBV19|TRBD2
CASSILAGGGNEQFF
TGTGCCAGTAGTATACTAGCGGGAGGGGGTAATGAGCAGTTCTTC
>TRBJ2-5|.|TRBV5-1|.
CASTQGQETQYF
TGCGCCAGCACCCAGGGACAAGAGACCCAGTACTTC
>TRBJ2-7|.|TRBV6-1|TRBD2
CASSEGGLALFEQYF
TGTGCCAGCAGTGAGGGGGGACTAGCACTTTTCGAGCAGTACTTC
>TRBJ2-7|.|TRBV27|.
CASSLSISVYEQYF
TGTGCCAGCAGTTTATCGATATCAGTCTACGAGCAGTACTTC
>TRBJ2-7|.|TRBV9|TRBD2
CASSQTSGSTLGEQYF
TGTGCCAGCAGCCAAACTAGCGGGAGTACCCTAGGGGAGCAGTACTTC
>TRBJ2-3|once|TRBV5-1|.
CASQDTSTDTQYF
TGCGCCAGTCAGGACACCAGCACAGATACGCAGTATTTT
>TRBJ2-1|.|TRBV19|TRBD2
CASSMGASGNNEQFF
TGTGCCAGTAGTATGGGGGCTAGCGGGAACAATGAGCAGTTCTTC
>TRBJ2-7|.|TRBV3-1/TRBV3-2|TRBD2
CASSQRLAGVGEQYF
TGTGCCAGCAGCCAGCGACTAGCGGGAGTGGGCGAGCAGTACTTC
>TRBJ2-2|.|TRBV6-5|.
CASSYSIGGDTGELFF
TGTGCCAGCAGTTACTCCATAGGGGGGGACACCGGGGAGCTGTTTTTT
>TRBJ1-4|.|TRBV4-1|.
CASSQGLSGEKLFF
TGCGCCAGCAGCCAAGGTCTAAGCGGTGAAAAACTGTTTTTT
>TRBJ2-3|.|TRBV27|TRBD1
CASSPPTGTGGADTQYF
TGTGCCAGCAGTCCACCCACCGGGACAGGGGGCGCAGATACGCAGTATTTT
>TRBJ2-7|.|TRBV27|TRBD1
CASSWRQGLYEQYF
TGTGCCAGCAGTTGGCGACAGGGTCTTTACGAGCAGTACTTC
>TRBJ2-5|.|TRBV5-4|.
CASSLAAEETQYF
TGTGCCAGCAGCTTGGCCGCAGAAGAGACCCAGTACTTC
>TRBJ1-1|few|TRBV29-1|.
CSVSGRGNTEAFF
TGCAGCGTTTCCGGACGGGGGAACACTGAAGCTTTCTTT
>TRBJ1-5|.|TRBV19|TRBD1
CASSPRQGEYQPQHF
TGTGCCAGTAGTCCCCGACAGGGAGAGTATCAGCCCCAGCATTTT
>TRBJ1-1|.|TRBV7-6|TRBD1
CASSLAAGGNTEAFF
TGTGCCAGCAGCTTAGCGGCAGGGGGAAACACTGAAGCTTTCTTT
>TRBJ2-2|.|TRBV10-3|.
CAISESAYTGELFF
TGTGCCATCAGTGAGTCGGCCTACACCGGGGAGCTGTTTTTT